These 31 T cell receptor beta chains share one sample of origin, sequenced in a study of control samples from healthy donors and cancer patients. TCRdb's table, derived via immunoSEQ multiplex PCR, lists solely in-frame clones and lacks some. Among under 85,000 clones listed, approximately 82% were seen once. The sequencing sample was made of PBMCs. These receptors originate from a man between 60 and 70 years old with head and neck cancer.

The gene calls are TRBV6-1 and TRBJ1-1; possibly TRBD1 for D (5 bases). Trimming left V 1 base short and J 12 bases short, with 15 bases between. Per germline, CDR1 MNHNS and CDR2 SASEGT. The CDR3 has 13 amino acids. The CDR3 spells CASSEGGGVSTFF. CDR3 nucleotide sequence: TGTGCCAGCAGTGAAGGCGGAGGGGTGTCGACTTTCTTT.

V usage is TRBV10-2 and J usage is TRBJ2-1; 8 nucleotides align to TRBD2. V was pared by 2 bases and J by 8 bases, with 2 bases of the junction left unmatched. The germline V gene has CDR1 WSHSY and CDR2 SAAADI. The CDR3 runs to 13 residues. CDR3 sequence reads: CASSEGGLDEQFF. DNA of the CDR3: TGCGCCAGCAGTGAGGGGGGACTAGATGAGCAGTTCTTC.

The chain has TRBV7-2 and TRBJ2-3; 8 bases fit TRBD2. This CDR3 spans 18 amino acids. Unmatched junction bases numbered 17, after V lost 5 bases and J lost 4 bases. Looked up from germline, CDR1 is SGHTA and CDR2 is FQGNSA. Here the CDR3 reads CASSQRGHLAGGADTQYF. CDR3 nucleotides: TGTGCCAGCAGCCAGCGGGGCCACCTAGCGGGCGGGGCAGATACGCAGTATTTT.

V and J are TRBV6-5 and TRBJ1-6, with D possibly TRBD1 on 5 matching bases. CDR3 size: 15 residues. V was pared by 3 bases and J by 7 bases, with 13 bases between. Germline V gene lookup returns CDR1 MNHEY and CDR2 SVGAGI. The CDR3 DNA sequence: TGTGCCAGCAGTTATGAGGGACCAGGAAATTCACCCCTCCACTTT. It is translated as CASSYEGPGNSPLHF.

The chain links TRBV18 to TRBJ1-5; possibly TRBD1 for D (5 bases). V lost 3 bases to trimming and J lost 4 bases, with 13 bases between them. Germline assignment: CDR1 KGHSH and CDR2 LQKENI. The CDR3 spans 15 residues. CDR3 region: CASSPPGYGNQPQHF. CDR3 bases: TGTGCCAGCTCACCCCCAGGGTACGGAAATCAGCCCCAGCATTTT. Full variable domain (remainder filled in from reference TRBV18 and TRBJ1-5): NAGVMQNPRHLVRRRGQEARLRCSPMKGHSHVYWYRQLPEEGLKFMVYLQKENIIDESGMPKERFSAEFPKEGPSILRIQQVVRGDSAAYFCASSPPGYGNQPQHFGDGTRLSIL.

The J gene is TRBJ2-3, the V gene TRBV5-8; 10 bases match TRBD2. The CDR3 contains 18 residues. Looked up from germline, CDR1 is SGHTS and CDR2 is YDEGEE. After removal of 0 bases from V and 3 bases from J, the junction contained 10 bases not matched to a gene. CDR3 bases: TGTGCCAGCAGCTTGGAAGCGGGAGGGCCACTAGTTACAGATACGCAGTATTTT. It codes for CASSLEAGGPLVTDTQYF.

V is TRBV6-6 and J is TRBJ2-7, with TRBD2 identical over 8 bases. The CDR3 is 14 amino acids. The trim removed 5 bases at V and 5 bases at J, leaving 8 bases unmatched. The germline V gene has CDR1 MNHNY and CDR2 SVGAGI (reference sequence). The CDR3 DNA reads as TGTGCCAGCAGTCGAGGTAGCGGGACCGACGAGCAGTACTTC. This codes for CASSRGSGTDEQYF.

The V gene is TRBV27, the J gene TRBJ2-1; TRBD2 aligns across 9 bases. The CDR3 consists of 14 residues. Trimming took 4 bases from V and 4 from J; bases not matched to a gene: 2. CDR1 and CDR2 (germline): MNHEY, SMNVEV (reference sequence). This CDR3 reads CASSSTSGYNEQFF. CDR3 nucleotide sequence: TGTGCCAGCAGTTCGACTAGCGGATACAATGAGCAGTTCTTC.

The chain combines TRBV3-1 (or the pseudogene TRBV3-2) with TRBJ1-6; D is possibly TRBD1 (6 bases). In germline, CDR1 is LGHDT, CDR2 YNNKEL (reference sequence). The CDR3 contains 14 residues. Trimming shortened V by 1 base and J by 9 bases, and 10 bases separated the two germline ends. Here the CDR3 DNA reads TGTGCCAGCAGCCAAGCCACAGGGATTTCACCCCTCCACTTT. Protein product: CASSQATGISPLHF.

This rearrangement joins TRBV6-5 to TRBJ1-4; TRBD1 matches at 8 bases. The CDR3 is 15 residues long. Germline values: CDR1 MNHEY, CDR2 SVGAGI. V lost 6 bases to trimming and J lost 2 bases; unmatched junction nucleotides: 5. The CDR3 nucleotides read TGTGCCAGCAGCCAGGGGGCTGGGACTAATGAAAAACTGTTTTTT. Its translation is CASSQGAGTNEKLFF.

The chain is built from TRBV7-9 and TRBJ1-3; no clear D gene. This CDR3 spans 14 amino acids. Germline V gene sequence: CDR1 SEHNR, CDR2 FQNEAQ (reference sequence). With 1 base removed from V and 4 bases from J, the gap between germline ends came to 8 bases. CDR3 in DNA: TGTGCCAGCAGCTTAGGCACTTCGGGAAACACCATATATTTT. Amino acid sequence: CASSLGTSGNTIYF.

This clone was seen just once. J is TRBJ2-7 and V is TRBV18, with 9 nucleotides matching TRBD2. The CDR3 contains 17 residues. Germline trimming cut 3 bases from V and 2 bases from J; bases unmatched to any gene: 11. The germline gives CDR1 KGHSH, CDR2 LQKENI. This CDR3 is CASSPLAGATDTYEQYF. Here the CDR3 DNA reads TGTGCCAGCTCACCCTTAGCGGGAGCCACGGATACCTACGAGCAGTACTTC. Looking up the rest from reference TRBV18 and TRBJ2-7 gives the full variable domain: NAGVMQNPRHLVRRRGQEARLRCSPMKGHSHVYWYRQLPEEGLKFMVYLQKENIIDESGMPKERFSAEFPKEGPSILRIQQVVRGDSAAYFCASSPLAGATDTYEQYFGPGTRLTVT.

The chain employs TRBV19 and TRBJ1-4; a possible D gene is TRBD1 (5 bases). The CDR3 sequence is 13 residues long. V gave up 2 bases and J gave up 7 bases, with 8 bases separating them. The germline gives CDR1 LNHDA, CDR2 SQIVND (reference sequence). CDR3 sequence: CASSISQGEKLFF. Here the CDR3 DNA reads TGTGCCAGTAGTATAAGCCAGGGTGAAAAACTGTTTTTT. Full variable domain (outside the CDR3, taken from reference TRBV19 and TRBJ1-4): DGGITQSPKYLFRKEGQNVTLSCEQNLNHDAMYWYRQDPGQGLRLIYYSQIVNDFQKGDIAEGYSVSREKKESFPLTVTSAQKNPTAFYLCASSISQGEKLFFGSGTQLSVL.

The rearrangement uses TRBV10-3 and TRBJ2-1, with a possible D match to TRBD2 (5 bases). V gave up 2 bases and J gave up 1 base, with 21 bases separating them. The V gene's germline CDR1 is ENHRY and CDR2 SYGVKD. This CDR3 is built from 19 residues. The CDR3 DNA reads as TGTGCCATCAGTGAGATGATGCGCGGGCCAACGGGATCCTACAATGAGCAGTTCTTC. Its translation is CAISEMMRGPTGSYNEQFF.

The genes are TRBV27 and TRBJ1-4; D gene uncertain. The CDR3 has 17 residues. The V end lost 5 bases, the J end lost 8 bases, and 24 bases lay between the germline ends. Germline V gene data show CDR1 as MNHEY and CDR2 as SMNVEV (reference sequence). The CDR3 loop is CASSPSAMTWGGEKLFF. CDR3 DNA: TGTGCCAGCAGTCCGTCGGCGATGACTTGGGGAGGAGAAAAACTGTTTTTT.

The V gene is TRBV7-8, the J gene TRBJ1-3, with D possibly TRBD1 on 5 matching bases. The germline V gene encodes CDR1 SGHVS and CDR2 FQNEAQ. CDR3 length: 15 amino acids. V was clipped by 5 bases and J by 0 bases, with 11 bases between them. CDR3 DNA: TGTGCCAGCAGCAGGGGTCTCACCTCTGGAAACACCATATATTTT. Its translation is CASSRGLTSGNTIYF.

The rearrangement joins TRBV2 to TRBJ2-2; D is undetermined. The CDR3 sequence is 13 residues long. Trimming stripped 3 bases from V and 10 bases from J, with 12 bases between. The germline V gene has CDR1 SNHLY and CDR2 FYNNEI. CDR3: CASSDAQSMELFF. The CDR3 region has the DNA TGTGCCAGCAGTGATGCCCAGAGCATGGAGCTGTTTTTT.

The chain couples TRBV23-1 to TRBJ2-5, with 7 positions matching TRBD2. TRBV23-1 is filed as an ORF, its function uncertain. V lost 8 bases to trimming and J lost 1 base; unmatched junction nucleotides: 4. The CDR3 sequence is 13 residues long. DNA of the CDR3: TGCGCCAGCGTGTGGGGGGGCCAAGAGACCCAGTACTTC. This gives the protein CASVWGGQETQYF.

The CDR3 DNA reads TGTGCCATCATGTTCGGGGGTACCACAGATACGCAGTATTTT. Amino acids: CAIMFGGTTDTQYF. The V and J genes are TRBV10-3 and TRBJ2-3, with D possibly TRBD2 on 6 matching bases. V lost 7 bases and J 2 bases, leaving 13 bases between the germline ends. Germline values: CDR1 ENHRY, CDR2 SYGVKD. The CDR3 is made up of 14 amino acids.

This clone has only a few counts. J is TRBJ2-5 and V is TRBV4-1; D remains unclear. Germline V gene data show CDR1 as MGHRA and CDR2 as YSYEKL. The germline V and J ends were trimmed by 4 bases and 5 bases, with 20 bases remaining between them. The CDR3 sequence is 16 residues long. CDR3 in amino acids: CASSPKPLRMIETQYF. CDR3 DNA sequence: TGCGCCAGCAGCCCCAAACCCCTACGGATGATTGAGACCCAGTACTTC.

The chain is built from TRBV28 and TRBJ2-7; D gene unclear. Per the germline V gene, CDR1 is MDHEN and CDR2 is SYDVKM. V was clipped by 5 bases and J by 2 bases, with 22 bases between them. The CDR3 is 17 residues long. The CDR3 sequence: CASSAQPGFQGAYEQYF. CDR3 sequence (DNA): TGTGCCAGCAGTGCGCAACCGGGTTTCCAAGGTGCCTACGAGCAGTACTTC.

The table lists this clone with a count of one. The chain couples TRBV3-1 (or the pseudogene TRBV3-2) to TRBJ2-7; TRBD2 aligns across 12 bases. The CDR3 covers 14 residues. Germline V gene data show CDR1 as LGHDT and CDR2 as YNNKEL (reference sequence). The V gene end was trimmed by 6 bases and the J gene end by 7 bases; junction bases not matched to a gene: 7. The CDR3 loop reads CASSPSGRAREQYF. Written as DNA, the CDR3 is TGTGCCAGCAGTCCTAGCGGGAGGGCCCGGGAGCAGTACTTC.

This sequence joins TRBV7-9 and TRBJ1-4, with 7 bases fitting TRBD1. V shed 5 bases, J shed 4 bases, and the junction held 4 bases outside the gene matches. The CDR3 loop spans 14 amino acids. Per germline, CDR1 SEHNR and CDR2 FQNEAQ (reference sequence). The CDR3 spells CASSPGTVNEKLFF. For the CDR3, the DNA is TGTGCCAGCAGCCCCGGGACAGTTAATGAAAAACTGTTTTTT.

The chain has TRBV19 and TRBJ2-3; possible D gene TRBD2, 7 bases. The CDR3 is 15 residues long. Trimming shortened V by 6 bases and J by 4 bases, and 17 bases separated the two germline ends. Looked up from germline, CDR1 is LNHDA and CDR2 is SQIVND (reference sequence). The CDR3 sequence is CASSSLGGGADTQYF. In DNA form, the CDR3 reads TGTGCCAGTAGCTCCCTAGGGGGGGGCGCAGATACGCAGTATTTT.

This clone was counted only a few times. This rearrangement joins TRBV20-1 to TRBJ2-2; 7 nucleotides match TRBD2. There are 16 residues in the CDR3. The trim removed 3 bases at V and 2 bases at J, leaving 9 bases unmatched. Germline V lookup: CDR1 DFQATT, CDR2 SNEGSKA (reference sequence). In DNA form, the CDR3 reads TGCAGTGCTAGTGGGTTAGGAGCGGGAAACACCGGGGAGCTGTTTTTT. Protein: CSASGLGAGNTGELFF.

This clone was seen more than once but under ten times. This chain joins TRBV5-1 and TRBJ2-1; D is possibly TRBD1 (6 bases). The CDR3 sequence is 16 residues long. Germline values: CDR1 SGHRS, CDR2 YFSETQ. Trimming removed 9 bases from V and 7 bases from J, with 26 bases in between. CDR3 protein: CATSNKTGIGLNEQFF. In DNA, the CDR3 is TGCGCCACCTCAAATAAAACAGGGATAGGCTTGAATGAGCAGTTCTTC.

The chain uses TRBV2 and TRBJ1-3; possibly TRBD1 for D (5 bases). From germline, CDR1 is SNHLY and CDR2 FYNNEI. The CDR3 runs 14 residues. The V end lost 4 bases, the J end lost 4 bases, and 11 bases lay between the germline ends. CDR3 in DNA: TGTGCCAGCAGTGTGGGGGAGTCAGGAAACACCATATATTTT. It is translated as CASSVGESGNTIYF.

CDR3 in amino acids: CASSVRRETQYF. The DNA for the CDR3 is TGTGCCAGCAGTGTAAGGAGGGAGACCCAGTACTTC. The chain uses TRBV28 and TRBJ2-5; D might be TRBD2 (5 bases). Deletions cut 5 bases from V and 5 bases from J, with 9 bases between. Looked up from germline, CDR1 is MDHEN and CDR2 is SYDVKM. The CDR3 runs to 12 residues. The variable domain in full, completed from reference TRBV28 and TRBJ2-5, reads DVKVTQSSRYLVKRTGEKVFLECVQDMDHENMFWYRQDPGLGLRLIYFSYDVKMKEKGDIPEGYSVSREKKERFSLILESASTNQTSMYLCASSVRRETQYFGPGTRLLVL.

This sequence joins TRBV12-3 or TRBV12-4 and TRBJ2-7; no definite D call. This CDR3 is built from 12 residues. V dropped 2 bases and J dropped 5 bases, with 7 bases sitting between them. The CDR3: CASSLIGHEQYF. As DNA, the CDR3 is TGTGCCAGCAGTTTAATCGGGCACGAGCAGTACTTC.

This rearrangement joins TRBV11-2 to TRBJ1-5, with 7 nucleotides matching TRBD1. The V gene end was trimmed by 2 bases and the J gene end by 6 bases; junction bases not matched to a gene: 10. The germline V gene encodes CDR1 SGHAT and CDR2 FQNNGV. The CDR3 loop spans 16 amino acids. This CDR3 is CASSLSGRGRVQPQHF. The CDR3 coding sequence is TGTGCCAGCAGCTTAAGCGGGAGGGGGCGCGTTCAGCCCCAGCATTTT.

The rearrangement links TRBV5-4 to TRBJ2-2; 9 positions agree with TRBD1. The V segment lost 2 bases and the J segment 2 bases; nucleotides outside the gene matches: 4. The CDR3 consists of 16 residues. Germline V gives CDR1 SGHNT, CDR2 YYREEE (reference sequence). CDR3 sequence (DNA): TGTGCCAGCAGCTTCAACAGGGGGCAAAACACCGGGGAGCTGTTTTTT. Protein: CASSFNRGQNTGELFF.